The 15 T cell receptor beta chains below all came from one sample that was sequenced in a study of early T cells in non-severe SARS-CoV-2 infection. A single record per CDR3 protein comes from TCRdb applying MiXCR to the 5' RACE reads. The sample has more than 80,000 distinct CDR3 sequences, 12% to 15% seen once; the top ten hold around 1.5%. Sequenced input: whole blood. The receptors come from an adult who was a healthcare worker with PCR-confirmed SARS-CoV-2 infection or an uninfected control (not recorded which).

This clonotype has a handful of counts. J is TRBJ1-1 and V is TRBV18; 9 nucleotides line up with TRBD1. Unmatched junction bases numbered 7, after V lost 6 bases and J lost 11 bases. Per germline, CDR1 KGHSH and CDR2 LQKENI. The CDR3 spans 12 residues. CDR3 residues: CASSRRDREAFF. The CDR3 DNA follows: TGTGCCAGCTCCCGCCGGGACAGGGAGGCTTTCTTT.

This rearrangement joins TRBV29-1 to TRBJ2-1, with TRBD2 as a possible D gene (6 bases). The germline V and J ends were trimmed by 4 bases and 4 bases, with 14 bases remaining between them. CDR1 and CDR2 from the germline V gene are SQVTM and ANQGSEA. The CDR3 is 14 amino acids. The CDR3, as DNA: TGCAGCGTTGTTTTCGGGGGTCAATACAATGAGCAGTTCTTC. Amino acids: CSVVFGGQYNEQFF.

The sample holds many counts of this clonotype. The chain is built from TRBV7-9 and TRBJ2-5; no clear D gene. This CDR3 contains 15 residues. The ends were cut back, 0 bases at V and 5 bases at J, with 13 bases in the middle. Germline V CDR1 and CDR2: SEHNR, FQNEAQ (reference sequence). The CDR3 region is CASSLASDRSETQYF. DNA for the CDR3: TGTGCCAGCAGCTTAGCCTCCGACCGGTCGGAGACCCAGTACTTC.

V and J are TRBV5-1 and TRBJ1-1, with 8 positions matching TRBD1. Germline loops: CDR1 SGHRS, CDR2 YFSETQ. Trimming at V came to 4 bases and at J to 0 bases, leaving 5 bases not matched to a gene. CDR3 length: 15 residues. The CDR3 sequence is CASSALTGVNTEAFF. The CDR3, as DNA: TGCGCCAGCAGCGCGTTGACAGGGGTGAACACTGAAGCTTTCTTT.

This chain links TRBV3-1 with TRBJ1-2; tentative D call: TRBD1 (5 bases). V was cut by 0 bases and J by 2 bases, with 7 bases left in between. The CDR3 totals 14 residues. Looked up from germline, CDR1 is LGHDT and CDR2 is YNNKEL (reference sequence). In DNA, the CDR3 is TGTGCCAGCAGCCAAGATAACAGGAACTATGGCTACACCTTC. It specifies CASSQDNRNYGYTF.

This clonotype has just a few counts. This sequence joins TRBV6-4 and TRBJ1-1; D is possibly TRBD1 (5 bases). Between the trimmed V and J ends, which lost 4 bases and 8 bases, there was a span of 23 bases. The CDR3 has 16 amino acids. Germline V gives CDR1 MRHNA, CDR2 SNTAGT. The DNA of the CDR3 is TGTGCCAGCAGTGTCCACCCCGGGTCGGGGGTTGAGGAAGCTTTCTTT. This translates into CASSVHPGSGVEEAFF.

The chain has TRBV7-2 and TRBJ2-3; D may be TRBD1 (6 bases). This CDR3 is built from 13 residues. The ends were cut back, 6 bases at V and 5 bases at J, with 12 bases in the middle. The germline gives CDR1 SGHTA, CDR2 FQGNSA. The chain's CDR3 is CASSSQGIDTQYF. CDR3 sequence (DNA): TGTGCCAGCAGTTCACAGGGAATAGATACGCAGTATTTT.

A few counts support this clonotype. The CDR3 region is CASSDRNPDTQYF. CDR3 sequence (DNA): TGTGCCAGCTCAGACAGGAACCCAGATACGCAGTATTTT. This rearrangement joins TRBV6-1 to TRBJ2-3; the D gene is possibly TRBD1 (6 bases). In germline, CDR1 is MNHNS, CDR2 SASEGT. V was shortened by 8 bases and J by 4 bases, with 13 bases between the two germline ends. The CDR3 has 13 residues.

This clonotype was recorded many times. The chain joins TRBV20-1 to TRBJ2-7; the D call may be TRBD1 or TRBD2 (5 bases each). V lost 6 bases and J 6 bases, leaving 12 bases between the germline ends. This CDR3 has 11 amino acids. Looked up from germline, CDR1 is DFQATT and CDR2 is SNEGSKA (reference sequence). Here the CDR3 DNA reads TGCAGTGCCTGGCTCGGGGCCGAGCAGTACTTC. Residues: CSAWLGAEQYF.

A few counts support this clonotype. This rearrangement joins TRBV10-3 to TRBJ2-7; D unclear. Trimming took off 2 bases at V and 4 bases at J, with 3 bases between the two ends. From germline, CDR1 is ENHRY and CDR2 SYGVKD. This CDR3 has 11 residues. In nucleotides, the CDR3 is TGTGCCATCAGTGAGAATTACGAGCAGTACTTC. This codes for CAISENYEQYF.

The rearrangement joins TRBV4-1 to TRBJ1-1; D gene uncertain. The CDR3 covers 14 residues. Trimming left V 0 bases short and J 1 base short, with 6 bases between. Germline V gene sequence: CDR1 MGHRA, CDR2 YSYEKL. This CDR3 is CASSQDSPNTEAFF. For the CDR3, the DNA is TGCGCCAGCAGCCAAGATAGTCCGAACACTGAAGCTTTCTTT.

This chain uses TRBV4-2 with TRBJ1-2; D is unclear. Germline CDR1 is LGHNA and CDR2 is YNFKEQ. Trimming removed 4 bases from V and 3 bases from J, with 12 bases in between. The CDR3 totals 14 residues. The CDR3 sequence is CASSPLQVDYGYTF. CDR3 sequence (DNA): TGTGCCAGCAGCCCCCTCCAGGTAGACTATGGCTACACCTTC.

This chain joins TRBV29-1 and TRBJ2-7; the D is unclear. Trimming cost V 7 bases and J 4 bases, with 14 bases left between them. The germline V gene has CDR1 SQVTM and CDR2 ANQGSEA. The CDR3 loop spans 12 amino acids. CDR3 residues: CSAVWGIYEQYF. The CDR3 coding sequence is TGCAGCGCCGTGTGGGGTATTTACGAGCAGTACTTC.

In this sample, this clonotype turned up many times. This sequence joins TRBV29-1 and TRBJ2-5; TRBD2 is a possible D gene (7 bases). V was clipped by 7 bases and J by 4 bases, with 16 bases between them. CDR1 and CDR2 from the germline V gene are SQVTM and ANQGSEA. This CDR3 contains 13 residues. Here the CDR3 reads CSAEGRGRETQYF. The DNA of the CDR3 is TGCAGCGCCGAGGGGCGGGGGCGAGAGACCCAGTACTTC.

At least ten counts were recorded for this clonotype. CDR3 bases: TGTGCCAGCAGCCCCCGGGATTCTTTTTACGAGCAGTACTTC. Translated: CASSPRDSFYEQYF. The rearrangement uses TRBV7-8 and TRBJ2-7, with D possibly TRBD2 on 5 matching bases. Germline V gene data show CDR1 as SGHVS and CDR2 as FQNEAQ. This CDR3 spans 14 amino acids. V was pared by 5 bases and J by 4 bases, with 15 bases between.